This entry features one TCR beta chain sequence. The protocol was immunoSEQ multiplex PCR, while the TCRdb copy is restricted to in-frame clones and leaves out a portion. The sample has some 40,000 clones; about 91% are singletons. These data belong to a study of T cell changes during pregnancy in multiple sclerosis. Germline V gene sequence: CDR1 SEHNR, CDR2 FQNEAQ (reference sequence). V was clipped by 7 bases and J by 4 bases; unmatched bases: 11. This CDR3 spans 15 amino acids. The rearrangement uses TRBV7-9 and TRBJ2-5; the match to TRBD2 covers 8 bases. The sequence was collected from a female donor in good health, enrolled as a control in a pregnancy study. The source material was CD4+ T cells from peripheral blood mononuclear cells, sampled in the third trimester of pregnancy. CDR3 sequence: CASTLVSGSTETQYF. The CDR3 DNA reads TGTGCCAGCACCCTCGTCAGCGGGAGCACAGAGACCCAGTACTTC.